The 6 T cell receptor beta chains listed next were all sequenced from one sample in a study of blood T cells in healthy people across ages (dated by TCRdb to the mid-2010s). The method was 5' RACE. The instrument was an Illumina HiSeq 2500. A second roughly 7 to 11 cycle PCR used a sample-barcoded 5' primer and a J-beta primer mix. TCRdb took the public reads, trimmed them with fastp at Q25, ran MiXCR for clone calling and kept in-frame beta chains. Identical CDR3 protein sequences are pooled into one entry, listed with their most common genes and DNA. This sample comprises some 1,500,000 distinct CDR3 sequences, roughly 43% of them detected only once. Clones ranked in the top ten supply about 4% of the sample. Sequenced sample: blood. The receptor source for this set is a woman under 30 in good health.

This sequence joins TRBV25-1 and TRBJ2-5; possibly TRBD2 for D (6 bases). Trimming removed 7 bases at V and 5 bases at J, with 17 bases between. Germline CDR1 and CDR2: MGHDK and SYGVNS. The CDR3 has 14 amino acids. For the CDR3, the DNA is TGTGCCAGCACCTATGGAGGGGTTGGGGAGACCCAGTACTTC. Translation: CASTYGGVGETQYF. The variable domain in full, with the rest retrieved from reference TRBV25-1 and TRBJ2-5, is EADIYQTPRYLVIGTGKKITLECSQTMGHDKMYWYQQDPGMELHLIHYSYGVNSTEKGDLSSESTVSRIRTEHFPLTLESARPSHTSQYLCASTYGGVGETQYFGPGTRLLVL.

The chain combines TRBV6-5 with TRBJ1-2; no reliable D call. V lost 6 bases and J lost 4, with 15 bases in between. The CDR3 spans 14 residues. Germline V gene lookup returns CDR1 MNHEY and CDR2 SVGAGI. CDR3 nucleotide sequence: TGTGCCAGCAGGAGTAACTCAGGTGGCTATGGCTACACCTTC. Translating gives CASRSNSGGYGYTF.

The chain couples TRBV20-1 to TRBJ1-5; D is possibly TRBD1 (6 bases). CDR3 size: 14 residues. V lost 4 bases to trimming and J lost 1 base, with 11 bases between them. Germline CDR1 and CDR2: DFQATT and SNEGSKA (reference sequence). CDR3 in DNA: TGCAGTGCTATAAATAGGGGGAGCAATCAGCCCCAGCATTTT. It is translated as CSAINRGSNQPQHF.

Of note for this clonotype: At one end the junction does not follow the germline gene, possibly because of a read error. J is TRBJ2-1 and V is TRBV6-5, with TRBD1 identical over 9 bases. Per germline, CDR1 MNHEY and CDR2 SVGAGI. The CDR3 sequence is 17 residues long. This CDR3 is CASSSEPGQGIQNGQFF. The CDR3, as DNA: TGTGCCAGCAGTTCCGAACCGGGACAGGGTATACAGAATGGGCAGTTCTTC.

The rearrangement links TRBV6-5 to TRBJ1-2; D gene ambiguous. Germline CDR1 and CDR2: MNHEY and SVGAGI. The CDR3 spans 12 residues. The CDR3, as DNA: TGTGCAGCCACTAGACTTGGCTATGGCTACACCTTC. Translated, it gives CAATRLGYGYTF.

This clonotype was counted between two and nine times. V usage is TRBV20-1 and J usage is TRBJ2-3, with 14 bases lining up with TRBD2. The CDR3 is 14 amino acids. Germline CDR1 reads DFQATT; CDR2 reads SNEGSKA (reference sequence). The CDR3 reads CTVGTSGRPDTQYF. The DNA of the CDR3 is TGCACCGTAGGGACTAGCGGGAGACCAGATACGCAGTATTTT.